This T cell receptor (beta chain) was retrieved from a study of T cells in Graves' hyperthyroidism and ophthalmopathy. Study information: Peripheral blood was acquired at first diagnosis, ahead of any therapy whatsoever. General observations from the study: Blood shared most expanded thyroid clonotypes above 0.001.

Amplification targeted TCR beta CDR3 regions from RNA transcripts. TCR CDR3 underwent first-round RT-PCR with the HTBI primer set. A single record per CDR3 protein comes from TCRdb applying MiXCR to the multiplex PCR reads. The sample has some 370,000 distinct CDR3 sequences, 11% to 15% seen once. This clonotype has just a few counts. Its target is not known. This TCR was recovered from a man aged 50-59 years with Graves' ophthalmopathy. Sequences were obtained from blood.

The CDR3 DNA is TGCAGTGCTAGAGAAGGGGGTGACGAAAAACTGTTTTTT. This encodes CSAREGGDEKLFF. The J gene is TRBJ1-4, the V gene TRBV20-1; the D gene is possibly TRBD1 (6 bases). CDR1 and CDR2 from the germline V gene are DFQATT and SNEGSKA (reference sequence). V lost 0 bases and J 8 bases, leaving 10 bases between the germline ends. This CDR3 comprises 13 residues.